The clone carrying this TCR beta chain has more than one count but fewer than ten. These data come from a study of T-cell reconstitution after alpha-beta-depleted transplantation in children. The TCRbeta library was prepared with unique molecular identifiers. One entry per CDR3 protein results from TCRdb running MiXCR on the PCR reads. The sample includes 530,000 or so distinct CDR3 sequences, 25% to 30% of them seen just once. Germline V gene lookup returns CDR1 SNHLY and CDR2 FYNNEI. This CDR3 region has 13 residues. Trimming removed 1 base at V and 3 bases at J, with 6 bases between. The chain uses TRBV2 and TRBJ1-1; D gene ambiguous. The source is a boy younger than two with Wiskott-Aldrich syndrome, due to receive a stem cell transplant. The source was PBMCs, collected before TCRalphabeta/CD19-depleted stem cell transplant. This chain's CDR3 is CASSEEIHTEAFF. The CDR3 bases are TGTGCCAGCAGTGAAGAGATCCACACTGAAGCTTTCTTT.